Sequencing of this T cell receptor beta chain was carried out in a study of graft-versus-host responses after intestinal transplantation. Overall study context: The transplants performed in recipients were multivisceral, liver-intestinal, or isolated intestinal. Overall study findings and caveats: An association linked early post-transplant HvG declines with peak circulating GvH clone levels.

In this sample, this clone turned up once. What it binds is not known. The CDR3 spans 13 residues. V gave up 3 bases and J gave up 12 bases, with 16 bases separating them. Germline CDR1 and CDR2: SGHRS and YFSETQ. The repertoire was sequenced with immunoSEQ multiplex PCR; TCRdb's copy has only in-frame clones and lacks some. The sample gives roughly 60,000 clones, about 93% of which show up once; roughly 2.6% is in the top ten. The source is a human patient who received an intestinal transplant, so some T cells may come from the graft donor. V is TRBV5-1 and J is TRBJ2-1; a weak D match, TRBD1 (6 bases). Specimen: PBMCs, collected almost 120 days after intestinal transplantation. The CDR3 sequence is CASSSARTAMQFF. The DNA for the CDR3 is TGCGCCAGCAGCTCGGCCCGGACAGCTATGCAGTTCTTC.